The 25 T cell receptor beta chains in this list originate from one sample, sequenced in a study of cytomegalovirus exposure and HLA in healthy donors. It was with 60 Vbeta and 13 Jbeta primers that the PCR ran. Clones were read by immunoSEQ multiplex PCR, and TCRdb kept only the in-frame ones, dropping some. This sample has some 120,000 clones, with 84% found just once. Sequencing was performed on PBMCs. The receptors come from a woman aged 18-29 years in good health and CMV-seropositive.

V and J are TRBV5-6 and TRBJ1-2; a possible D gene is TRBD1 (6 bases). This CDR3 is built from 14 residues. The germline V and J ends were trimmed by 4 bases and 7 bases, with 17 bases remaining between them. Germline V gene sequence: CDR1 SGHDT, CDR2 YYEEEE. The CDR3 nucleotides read TGTGCCAGCAGCCTCGGGACAACCTACTCTGGCTACACCTTC. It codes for CASSLGTTYSGYTF. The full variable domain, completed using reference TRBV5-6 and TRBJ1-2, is DAGVTQSPTHLIKTRGQQVTLRCSPKSGHDTVSWYQQALGQGPQFIFQYYEEEERQRGNFPDRFSGHQFPNYSSELNVNALLLGDSALYLCASSLGTTYSGYTFGSGTRLTVV.

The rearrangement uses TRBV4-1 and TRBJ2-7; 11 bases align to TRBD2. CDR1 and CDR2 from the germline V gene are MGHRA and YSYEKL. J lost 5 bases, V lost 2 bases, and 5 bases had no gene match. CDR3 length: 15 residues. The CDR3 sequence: CASSQPLAGDDEQYF. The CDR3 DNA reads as TGCGCCAGCAGCCAACCACTAGCGGGGGACGACGAGCAGTACTTC.

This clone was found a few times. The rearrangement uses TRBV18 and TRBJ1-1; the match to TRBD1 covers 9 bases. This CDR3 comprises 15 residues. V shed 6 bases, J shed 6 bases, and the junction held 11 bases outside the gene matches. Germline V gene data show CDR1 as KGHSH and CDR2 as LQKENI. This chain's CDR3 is CASSPTGQGFPEAFF. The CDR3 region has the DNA TGTGCCAGCTCCCCTACGGGACAGGGATTCCCTGAAGCTTTCTTT. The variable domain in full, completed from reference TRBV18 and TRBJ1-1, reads NAGVMQNPRHLVRRRGQEARLRCSPMKGHSHVYWYRQLPEEGLKFMVYLQKENIIDESGMPKERFSAEFPKEGPSILRIQQVVRGDSAAYFCASSPTGQGFPEAFFGQGTRLTVV.

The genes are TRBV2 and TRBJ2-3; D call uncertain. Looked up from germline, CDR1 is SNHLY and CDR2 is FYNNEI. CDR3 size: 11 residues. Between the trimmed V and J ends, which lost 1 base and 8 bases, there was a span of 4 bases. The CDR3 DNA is TGTGCCAGCAGTGAAGTAGTTACGCAGTATTTT. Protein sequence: CASSEVVTQYF.

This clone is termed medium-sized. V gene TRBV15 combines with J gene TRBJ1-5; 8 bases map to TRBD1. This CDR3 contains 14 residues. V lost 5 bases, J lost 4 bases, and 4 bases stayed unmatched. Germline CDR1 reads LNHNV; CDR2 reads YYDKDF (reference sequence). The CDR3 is CATSGGQENQPQHF. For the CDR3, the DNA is TGTGCCACCAGCGGGGGACAGGAGAATCAGCCCCAGCATTTT.

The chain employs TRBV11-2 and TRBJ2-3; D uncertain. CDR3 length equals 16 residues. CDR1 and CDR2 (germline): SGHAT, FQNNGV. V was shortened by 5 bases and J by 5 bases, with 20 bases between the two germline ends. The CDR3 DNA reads TGTGCCAGCAGCCAAACTGAATTCGGAGTCCGAGATACGCAGTATTTT. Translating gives CASSQTEFGVRDTQYF.

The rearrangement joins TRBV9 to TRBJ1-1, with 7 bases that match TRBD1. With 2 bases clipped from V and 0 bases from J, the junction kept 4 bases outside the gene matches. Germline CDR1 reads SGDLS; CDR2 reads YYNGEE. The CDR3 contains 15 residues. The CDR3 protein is CASSVEGAMNTEAFF. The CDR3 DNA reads TGTGCCAGCAGCGTGGAGGGGGCTATGAACACTGAAGCTTTCTTT.

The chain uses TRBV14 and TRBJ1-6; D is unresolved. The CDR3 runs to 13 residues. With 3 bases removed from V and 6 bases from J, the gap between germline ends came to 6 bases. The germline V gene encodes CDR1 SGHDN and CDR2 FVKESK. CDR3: CASSHGGNSPLHF. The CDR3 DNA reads TGTGCCAGCAGCCATGGAGGTAATTCACCCCTCCACTTT. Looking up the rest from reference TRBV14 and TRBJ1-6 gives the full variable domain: EAGVTQFPSHSVIEKGQTVTLRCDPISGHDNLYWYRRVMGKEIKFLLHFVKESKQDESGMPNNRFLAERTGGTYSTLKVQPAELEDSGVYFCASSHGGNSPLHFGNGTRLTVT.

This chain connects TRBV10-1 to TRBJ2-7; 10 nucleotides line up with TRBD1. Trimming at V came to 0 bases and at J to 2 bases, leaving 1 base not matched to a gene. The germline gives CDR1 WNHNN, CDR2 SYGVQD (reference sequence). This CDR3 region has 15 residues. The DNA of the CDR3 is TGCGCCAGCAGTGAGTCGGGGACAGGGGCCTACGAGCAGTACTTC. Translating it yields CASSESGTGAYEQYF.

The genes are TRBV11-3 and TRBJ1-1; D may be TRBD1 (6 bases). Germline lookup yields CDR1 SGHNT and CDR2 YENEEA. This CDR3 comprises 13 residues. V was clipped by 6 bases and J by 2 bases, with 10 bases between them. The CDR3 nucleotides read TGTGCCAGCAGAAGGACAGCTAACACTGAAGCTTTCTTT. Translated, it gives CASRRTANTEAFF.

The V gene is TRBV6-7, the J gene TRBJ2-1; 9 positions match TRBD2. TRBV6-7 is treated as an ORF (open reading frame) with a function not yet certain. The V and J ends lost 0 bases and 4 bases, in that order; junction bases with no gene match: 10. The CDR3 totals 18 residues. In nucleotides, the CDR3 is TGTGCCAGCAGTTACTCCCAGGGTAGCGGGGGCCCTTACAATGAGCAGTTCTTC. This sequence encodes CASSYSQGSGGPYNEQFF.

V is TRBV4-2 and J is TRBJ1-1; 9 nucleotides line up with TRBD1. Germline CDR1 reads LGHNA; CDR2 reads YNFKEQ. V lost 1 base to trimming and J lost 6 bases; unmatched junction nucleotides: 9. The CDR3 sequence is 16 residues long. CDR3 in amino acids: CASSQALGTGMSEAFF. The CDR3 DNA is TGTGCCAGCAGCCAAGCTCTAGGGACAGGGATGTCTGAAGCTTTCTTT.

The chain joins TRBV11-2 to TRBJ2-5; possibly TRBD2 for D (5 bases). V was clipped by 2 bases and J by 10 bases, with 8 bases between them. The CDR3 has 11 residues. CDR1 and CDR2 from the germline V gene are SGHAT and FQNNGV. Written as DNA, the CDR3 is TGTGCCAGCAGCTTACGGGATGACCAGTACTTC. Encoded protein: CASSLRDDQYF.

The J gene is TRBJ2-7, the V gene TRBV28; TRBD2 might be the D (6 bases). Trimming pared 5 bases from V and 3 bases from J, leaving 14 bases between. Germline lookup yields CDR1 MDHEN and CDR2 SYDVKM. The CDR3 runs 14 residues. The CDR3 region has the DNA TGTGCCAGCAGTCCCTTATGGGGGGACTACGAGCAGTACTTC. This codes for CASSPLWGDYEQYF.

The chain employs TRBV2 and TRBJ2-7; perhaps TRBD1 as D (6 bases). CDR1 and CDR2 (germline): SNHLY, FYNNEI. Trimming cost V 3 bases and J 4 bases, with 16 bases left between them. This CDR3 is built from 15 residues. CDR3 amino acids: CASSDNSGVVYEQYF. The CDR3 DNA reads TGTGCCAGCAGTGATAACTCAGGGGTGGTGTACGAGCAGTACTTC.

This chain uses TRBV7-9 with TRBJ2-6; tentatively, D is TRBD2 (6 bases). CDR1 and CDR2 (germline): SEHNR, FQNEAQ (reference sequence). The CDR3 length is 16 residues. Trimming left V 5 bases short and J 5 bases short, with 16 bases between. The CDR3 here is CASSQSWGERANVLTF. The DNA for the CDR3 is TGTGCCAGCAGCCAAAGTTGGGGGGAGAGGGCCAACGTCCTGACTTTC.

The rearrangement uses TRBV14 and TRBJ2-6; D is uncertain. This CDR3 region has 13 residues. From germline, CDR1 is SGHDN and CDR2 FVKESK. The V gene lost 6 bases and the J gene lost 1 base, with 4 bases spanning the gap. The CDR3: CASSHSGANVLTF. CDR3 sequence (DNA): TGTGCCAGCAGTCATTCTGGGGCCAACGTCCTGACTTTC.

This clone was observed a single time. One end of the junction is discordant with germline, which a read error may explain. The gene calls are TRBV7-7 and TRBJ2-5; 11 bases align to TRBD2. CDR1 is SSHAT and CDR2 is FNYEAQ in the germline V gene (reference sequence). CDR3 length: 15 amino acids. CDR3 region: CASSNPGLAEETQYF. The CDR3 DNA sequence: TGTGCTAGCAGCAATCCGGGACTAGCGGAAGAGACCCAGTACTTC.

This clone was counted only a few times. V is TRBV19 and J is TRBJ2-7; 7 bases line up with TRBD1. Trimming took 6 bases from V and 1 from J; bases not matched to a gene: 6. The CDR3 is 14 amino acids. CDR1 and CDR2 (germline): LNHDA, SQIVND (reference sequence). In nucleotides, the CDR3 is TGTGCCAGTAGCGGTAGGACAGGTTCCTACGAGCAGTACTTC. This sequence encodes CASSGRTGSYEQYF.

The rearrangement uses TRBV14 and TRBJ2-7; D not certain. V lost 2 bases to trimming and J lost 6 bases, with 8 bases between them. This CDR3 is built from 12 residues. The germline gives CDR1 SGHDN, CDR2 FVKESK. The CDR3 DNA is TGTGCCAGCAGCCAATCAGGCTCCGAGCAGTACTTC. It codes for CASSQSGSEQYF.

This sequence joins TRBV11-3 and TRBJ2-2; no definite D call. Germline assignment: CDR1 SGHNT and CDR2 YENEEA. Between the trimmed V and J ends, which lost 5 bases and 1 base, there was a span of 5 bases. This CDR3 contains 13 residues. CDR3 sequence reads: CASSPVNTGELFF. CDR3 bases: TGTGCCAGCAGCCCGGTGAACACCGGGGAGCTGTTTTTT.

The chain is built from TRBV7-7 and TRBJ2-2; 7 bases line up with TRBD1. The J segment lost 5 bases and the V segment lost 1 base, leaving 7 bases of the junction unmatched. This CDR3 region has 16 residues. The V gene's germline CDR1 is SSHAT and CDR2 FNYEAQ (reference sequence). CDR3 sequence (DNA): TGTGCCAGCAGCTTAGTCGAGGGGGCCTGGACCGGGGAGCTGTTTTTT. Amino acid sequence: CASSLVEGAWTGELFF.

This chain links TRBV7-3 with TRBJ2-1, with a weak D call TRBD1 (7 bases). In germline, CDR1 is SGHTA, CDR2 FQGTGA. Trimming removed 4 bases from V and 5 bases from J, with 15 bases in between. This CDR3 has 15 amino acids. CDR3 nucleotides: TGTGCCAGCAGCTCCCGGAGGGGGCTAGACAATGAGCAGTTCTTC. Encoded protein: CASSSRRGLDNEQFF.

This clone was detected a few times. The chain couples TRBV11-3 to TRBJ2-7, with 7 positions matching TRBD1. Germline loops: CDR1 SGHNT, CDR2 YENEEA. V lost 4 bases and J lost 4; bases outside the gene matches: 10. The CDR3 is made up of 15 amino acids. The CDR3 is CASSYSTGLGYEQYF. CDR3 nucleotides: TGTGCCAGCAGCTACTCGACAGGGTTAGGTTACGAGCAGTACTTC.

The CDR3 sequence is CASTLGQNEQYF. In nucleotides, the CDR3 is TGTGCCAGCACTTTGGGCCAAAACGAGCAGTACTTC. The chain links TRBV28 to TRBJ2-7, with D uncertain. CDR1 MDHEN and CDR2 SYDVKM come from the germline V gene. The CDR3 consists of 12 residues. V was clipped by 7 bases and J by 5 bases, with 12 bases between them.